Listed here are 27 T cell receptor beta chains from one sample, sequenced in a study of graft-versus-host responses after intestinal transplantation. Measured with immunoSEQ multiplex PCR; TCRdb has only the in-frame clones, and not every one. The data contain approximately 110,000 clones, approximately 90% of them singletons. Their recognized antigens are unknown. This specimen consisted of unstimulated CD4+ T cells sorted from spleen or lymph node cells, obtained before transplant. These receptors came from a human donor who was the organ donor for an intestinal transplant.

CDR3 sequence (DNA): TGTGCCAGCAGCTTAGTATTAAGTAGTCAGCCCCAGCATTTT. Translated, it gives CASSLVLSSQPQHF. The V and J genes are TRBV7-8 and TRBJ1-5; D not resolved. V was cut by 1 base and J by 6 bases, with 10 bases left in between. Germline V gene data show CDR1 as SGHVS and CDR2 as FQNEAQ. The CDR3 contains 14 residues. The complete variable domain, with remaining parts taken from reference TRBV7-8 and TRBJ1-5, reads GAGVSQSPRYKVAKRGQDVALRCDPISGHVSLFWYQQALGQGPEFLTYFQNEAQLDKSGLPSDRFFAERPEGSVSTLKIQRTQQEDSAVYLCASSLVLSSQPQHFGDGTRLSIL.

This chain links TRBV5-1 with TRBJ2-1, with 12 nucleotides matching TRBD2. The ends lost 2 bases at V and 1 base at J; junction bases unmatched: 4. This CDR3 contains 17 residues. Germline V gene data show CDR1 as SGHRS and CDR2 as YFSETQ. The CDR3 DNA is TGCGCCAGCAGCTTACTAGCGGGAGGTAGGTCCTACAATGAGCAGTTCTTC. Translated: CASSLLAGGRSYNEQFF.

This clone was recorded once. This sequence joins TRBV14 and TRBJ2-2; the D gene is possibly TRBD1 (6 bases). Between the trimmed V and J ends, which lost 3 bases and 4 bases, there was a span of 12 bases. The CDR3 contains 15 residues. Germline CDR1 and CDR2: SGHDN and FVKESK. DNA for the CDR3: TGTGCCAGCAGCCATGCGACAGGCGGCACCGGGGAGCTGTTTTTT. Amino acids: CASSHATGGTGELFF.

V and J are TRBV28 and TRBJ1-5, with 8 bases lining up with TRBD1. Germline V gene data show CDR1 as MDHEN and CDR2 as SYDVKM. Trimming removed 2 bases from V and 7 bases from J; junction bases left unmatched: 7. CDR3 size: 15 residues. The CDR3 loop is CASSLQAGGAQPQHF. The CDR3 nucleotides read TGTGCCAGCAGTTTACAAGCAGGGGGCGCCCAGCCCCAGCATTTT.

The rearrangement links TRBV5-1 to TRBJ1-3; D is undetermined. Trimming took 0 bases from V and 2 from J, leaving 6 bases between them. Germline V gene lookup returns CDR1 SGHRS and CDR2 YFSETQ. The CDR3 loop spans 14 amino acids. CDR3 coding DNA: TGCGCCAGCAGCTTGGAGGCACCTGGAAACACCATATATTTT. Protein product: CASSLEAPGNTIYF. Full variable domain (outside the CDR3, taken from reference TRBV5-1 and TRBJ1-3): KAGVTQTPRYLIKTRGQQVTLSCSPISGHRSVSWYQQTPGQGLQFLFEYFSETQRNKGNFPGRFSGRQFSNSRSEMNVSTLELGDSALYLCASSLEAPGNTIYFGEGSWLTVV.

The chain has TRBV4-3 and TRBJ2-2; 8 bases are shared with TRBD2. This CDR3 is 17 amino acids long. Germline V gives CDR1 LGHNA, CDR2 YSLEER. V dropped 4 bases and J dropped 6; count of bases not matched to a gene: 13. The CDR3 sequence is CASSPRGSGRIPGELFF. DNA for the CDR3: TGCGCCAGCAGCCCTAGAGGGAGCGGGAGAATCCCCGGGGAGCTGTTTTTT.

This clone was detected only a few times. The gene calls are TRBV27 and TRBJ1-1, with D perhaps TRBD1 (5 bases). Trimming took off 2 bases at V and 0 bases at J, with 10 bases between the two ends. The CDR3 consists of 15 residues. Germline CDR1 reads MNHEY; CDR2 reads SMNVEV (reference sequence). The CDR3 DNA is TGTGCCAGCAGTTTAGGGGGGACGATGAACACTGAAGCTTTCTTT. This codes for CASSLGGTMNTEAFF.

This clone was recorded once. The chain links TRBV12-5 to TRBJ2-1; TRBD1 or TRBD2 may be the D gene (5 bases each). The CDR3 has 13 amino acids. Germline CDR1 is LGHNT and CDR2 is FRNRAP. Trimming removed 4 bases at V and 10 bases at J, with 14 bases between. CDR3 bases: TGTGCTAGTGGTTCGGGGCAGGGATGGGAGCAGTTCTTC. Protein product: CASGSGQGWEQFF.

The rearrangement links TRBV6-1 to TRBJ2-7; D not resolved. Trimming left V 6 bases short and J 0 bases short, with 6 bases between. The CDR3 contains 12 residues. Germline V gene sequence: CDR1 MNHNS, CDR2 SASEGT. Here the CDR3 reads CASRESSYEQYF. CDR3 DNA sequence: TGTGCCAGCAGAGAGAGCTCCTACGAGCAGTACTTC.

The rearrangement uses TRBV25-1 and TRBJ2-2, with D hard to call. Trimming stripped 2 bases from V and 6 bases from J, with 10 bases between. CDR3 size: 14 residues. Germline lookup yields CDR1 MGHDK and CDR2 SYGVNS. The CDR3 here is CASSEVGGAGELFF. In DNA, the CDR3 is TGTGCCAGCAGTGAAGTAGGTGGGGCCGGGGAGCTGTTTTTT.

The chain carries TRBV5-5 and TRBJ1-5, with 7 bases fitting TRBD1. The V gene end was trimmed by 4 bases and the J gene end by 2 bases; junction bases not matched to a gene: 6. The CDR3 is 15 amino acids. Germline lookup yields CDR1 SGHKS and CDR2 YYEKEE (reference sequence). The CDR3 loop is CASSKTGQGNQPQHF. The CDR3 DNA is TGTGCCAGCAGCAAGACAGGGCAGGGCAATCAGCCCCAGCATTTT.

The chain carries TRBV9 and TRBJ2-3; TRBD2 aligns across 13 bases. This CDR3 is 17 amino acids long. The germline V gene encodes CDR1 SGDLS and CDR2 YYNGEE. Trimming at V came to 4 bases and at J to 6 bases, leaving 11 bases not matched to a gene. The CDR3 DNA reads TGTGCCAGCAGCCCTCGGACTAGCGGGAGAATGAGGGATACGCAGTATTTT. The encoded protein is CASSPRTSGRMRDTQYF.

The chain couples TRBV7-2 to TRBJ2-7, with D perhaps TRBD2 (5 bases). The germline V gene has CDR1 SGHTA and CDR2 FQGNSA. The CDR3 consists of 14 residues. Trimming took off 5 bases at V and 0 bases at J, with 11 bases between the two ends. This CDR3 is CASSPRDVSYEQYF. CDR3 bases: TGTGCCAGCAGCCCTCGGGATGTCTCCTACGAGCAGTACTTC.

This clone was recorded once. The V call is TRBV4-2, the J call TRBJ2-1, with 8 positions matching TRBD2. This CDR3 has 17 residues. Germline CDR1 reads LGHNA; CDR2 reads YNFKEQ. Trimming took 0 bases from V and 0 from J; bases not matched to a gene: 4. CDR3 DNA: TGTGCCAGCAGCCAAGAAGGGCTAGCGGGCTCCTACAATGAGCAGTTCTTC. Residues: CASSQEGLAGSYNEQFF.

The J gene is TRBJ2-3, the V gene TRBV6-6; D is unresolved. V lost 5 bases, J lost 5 bases, and 8 bases lay in between. From germline, CDR1 is MNHNY and CDR2 SVGAGI (reference sequence). The CDR3 spans 12 residues. The CDR3 DNA follows: TGTGCCAGCAGTACCAGAGTAGATACGCAGTATTTT. Translated: CASSTRVDTQYF.

The genes are TRBV6-6 and TRBJ1-2; D ambiguous. V lost 0 bases to trimming and J lost 4 bases, with 9 bases between them. The germline CDR1 and CDR2 sequences are MNHNY and SVGAGI (reference sequence). The CDR3 extends over 14 amino acids. CDR3 coding DNA: TGTGCCAGCAGTTACTCATGGGCCGTCTATGGCTACACCTTC. It encodes CASSYSWAVYGYTF.

The rearrangement joins TRBV6-6 to TRBJ2-1; 7 nucleotides align to TRBD2. J was trimmed by 4 bases and V by 8 bases; bases with no gene match: 8. Germline CDR1 and CDR2: MNHNY and SVGAGI (reference sequence). The CDR3 covers 14 residues. The CDR3 here is CASAMGGKYNEQFF. CDR3 coding DNA: TGTGCCAGCGCGATGGGGGGGAAATACAATGAGCAGTTCTTC.

The chain is built from TRBV11-2 and TRBJ2-5; no reliable D call. With 0 bases removed from V and 5 bases from J, the gap between germline ends came to 13 bases. The CDR3 contains 15 residues. Germline V gene lookup returns CDR1 SGHAT and CDR2 FQNNGV. Written as DNA, the CDR3 is TGTGCCAGCAGCTTAGATCTGTTAGCCGGGGAGACCCAGTACTTC. This encodes CASSLDLLAGETQYF.

The sample holds one count of this clone. The chain uses TRBV6-1 and TRBJ2-1, with a weak D call TRBD1 (6 bases). CDR1 is MNHNS, CDR2 SASEGT, per germline. Trimming removed 6 bases at V and 6 bases at J, with 12 bases between. The CDR3 contains 13 residues. CDR3 DNA: TGTGCCAGCAGCAATACAGGGCTCAATGAGCAGTTCTTC. Its translation is CASSNTGLNEQFF.

The genes are TRBV11-2 and TRBJ1-4, with D perhaps TRBD1 (5 bases). V lost 2 bases and J lost 6, with 16 bases in between. Germline V gene lookup returns CDR1 SGHAT and CDR2 FQNNGV. The CDR3 contains 16 residues. The DNA of the CDR3 is TGTGCCAGCAGCTTAAATTCTGGCCAGGGCTATGAAAAACTGTTTTTT. Its translation is CASSLNSGQGYEKLFF.

The chain carries TRBV11-2 and TRBJ2-5; TRBD2 matches 7 bases. Germline CDR1 SGHAT, CDR2 FQNNGV. The CDR3 length is 15 residues. V lost 5 bases to trimming and J lost 7 bases; unmatched junction nucleotides: 13. CDR3 protein: CASSPPGGEGGTQYF. CDR3 bases: TGTGCCAGCAGCCCTCCGGGGGGAGAGGGAGGGACCCAGTACTTC.

The chain combines TRBV4-1 with TRBJ2-7; 9 nucleotides agree with TRBD2. The CDR3 is made up of 15 amino acids. Trimming removed 2 bases from V and 5 bases from J; junction bases left unmatched: 7. Germline CDR1 and CDR2: MGHRA and YSYEKL. The CDR3 reads CASSQPGLASHEQYF. DNA for the CDR3: TGCGCCAGCAGCCAACCGGGACTAGCCAGCCACGAGCAGTACTTC.

This chain links TRBV5-6 with TRBJ1-5; D is undetermined. CDR3 length equals 12 residues. CDR1 and CDR2 from the germline V gene are SGHDT and YYEEEE. V was shortened by 4 bases and J by 5 bases, with 7 bases between the two germline ends. The CDR3 DNA reads TGTGCCAGCAGCGTCTGGGATCAGCCCCAGCATTTT. This codes for CASSVWDQPQHF. Full variable domain (outside the CDR3, taken from reference TRBV5-6 and TRBJ1-5): DAGVTQSPTHLIKTRGQQVTLRCSPKSGHDTVSWYQQALGQGPQFIFQYYEEEERQRGNFPDRFSGHQFPNYSSELNVNALLLGDSALYLCASSVWDQPQHFGDGTRLSIL.

The CDR3 DNA reads TGTGCCAGCAGGGACAGGGACACCGGGGAGCTGTTTTTT. It yields the protein CASRDRDTGELFF. The chain joins TRBV6-5 to TRBJ2-2; TRBD1 aligns across 8 bases. Unmatched junction bases numbered 0, after V lost 6 bases and J lost 3 bases. Germline values: CDR1 MNHEY, CDR2 SVGAGI. The CDR3 has 13 amino acids.

Only one count was recorded for this clone. The genes are TRBV5-1 and TRBJ2-5, with D unresolved. The ends were cut back, 5 bases at V and 5 bases at J, with 19 bases in the middle. CDR3 length: 15 residues. Per germline, CDR1 SGHRS and CDR2 YFSETQ. The CDR3 reads CASRPGPALVETQYF. The CDR3 DNA reads as TGCGCCAGCAGGCCTGGCCCAGCGCTAGTGGAGACCCAGTACTTC.

The rearrangement uses TRBV5-1 and TRBJ2-7, with D perhaps TRBD1 (5 bases). V shed 1 base and J shed 3 bases, with 8 bases lying between them. This CDR3 has 13 residues. The germline gives CDR1 SGHRS, CDR2 YFSETQ. CDR3 sequence (DNA): TGCGCCAGCAGCTTGATCAGGGACTACGAGCAGTACTTC. Protein product: CASSLIRDYEQYF.

This clone was observed a handful of times. The rearrangement joins TRBV6-1 to TRBJ2-3; D may match TRBD1 or TRBD2 (5 bases each). Germline CDR1 is MNHNS and CDR2 is SASEGT. V was shortened by 5 bases and J by 0 bases, with 12 bases between the two germline ends. The CDR3 has 15 amino acids. CDR3 nucleotide sequence: TGTGCCAGCAGTACACCCGGGGCCAGCACAGATACGCAGTATTTT. Translated, it gives CASSTPGASTDTQYF.